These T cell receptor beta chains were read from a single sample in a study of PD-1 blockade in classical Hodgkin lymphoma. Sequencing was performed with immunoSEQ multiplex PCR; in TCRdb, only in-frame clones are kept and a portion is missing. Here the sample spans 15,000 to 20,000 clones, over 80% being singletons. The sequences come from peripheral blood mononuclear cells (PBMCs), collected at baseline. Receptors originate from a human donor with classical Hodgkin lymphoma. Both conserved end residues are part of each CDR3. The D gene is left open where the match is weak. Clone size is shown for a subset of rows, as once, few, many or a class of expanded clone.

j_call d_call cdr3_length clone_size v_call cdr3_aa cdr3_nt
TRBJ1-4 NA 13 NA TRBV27 CASSLLGTEKLFF TGTGCCAGCAGTTTATTGGGGACTGAAAAACTGTTTTTT
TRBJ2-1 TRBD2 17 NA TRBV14 CASSQELGLAGYNEQFF TGTGCCAGCAGCCAAGAGTTGGGTCTAGCGGGGTACAATGAGCAGTTCTTC
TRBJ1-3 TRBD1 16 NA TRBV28 CASSPGTGGSGNTIYF TGTGCCAGCAGCCCCGGGACAGGGGGCTCTGGAAACACCATATATTTT
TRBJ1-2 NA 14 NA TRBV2 CASRPTVTNYGYTF TGTGCCAGCAGACCAACGGTTACTAACTATGGCTACACCTTC
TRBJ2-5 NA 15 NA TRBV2 CASSEKGRTQETQYF TGTGCCAGCAGTGAAAAGGGGCGGACCCAAGAGACCCAGTACTTC
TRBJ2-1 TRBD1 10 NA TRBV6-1 CASMGQGVFF TGTGCCAGCATGGGACAGGGGGTGTTCTTC
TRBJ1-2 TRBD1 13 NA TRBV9 CASSQTGDYGYTF TGTGCCAGCAGCCAGACAGGGGACTATGGCTACACCTTC
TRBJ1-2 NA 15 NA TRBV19 CASSIISGPGNGYTF TGTGCCAGTAGTATAATTTCGGGACCAGGAAATGGCTACACCTTC
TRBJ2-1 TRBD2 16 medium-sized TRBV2 CASSESAGGFYNEQFF TGTGCCAGCAGTGAATCGGCGGGAGGGTTTTACAATGAGCAGTTCTTC
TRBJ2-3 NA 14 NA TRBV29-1 CSASRASSTDTQYF TGCAGCGCGTCTAGGGCTTCTAGCACAGATACGCAGTATTTT
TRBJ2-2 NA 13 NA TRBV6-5 CASSYQDTGELFF TGTGCCAGCAGTTACCAGGACACCGGGGAGCTGTTTTTT
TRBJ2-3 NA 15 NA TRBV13 CASSYAFAVRDTQYF TGTGCCAGCAGCTACGCTTTCGCCGTTCGGGATACGCAGTATTTT
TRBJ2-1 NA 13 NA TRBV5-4 CASSRGEYNEQFF TGTGCCAGCAGCCGTGGCGAATACAATGAGCAGTTCTTC
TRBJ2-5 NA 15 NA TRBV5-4 CASSLDRDTQETQYF TGTGCCAGCAGCTTGGATCGGGACACTCAAGAGACCCAGTACTTC
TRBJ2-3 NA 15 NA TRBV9 CASSLEGGDTDTQYF TGTGCCAGCAGCCTGGAGGGGGGGGACACAGATACGCAGTATTTT
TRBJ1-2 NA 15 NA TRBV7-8 CASSPLSGGKGGYTF TGTGCCAGCAGCCCCCTCAGTGGGGGTAAGGGTGGCTACACCTTC
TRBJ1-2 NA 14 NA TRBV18 CASSPELANYGYTF TGTGCCAGCTCACCAGAACTGGCTAACTATGGCTACACCTTC
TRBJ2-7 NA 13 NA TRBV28 CASTGVSSYEQYF TGTGCCAGCACAGGCGTCAGCTCCTACGAGCAGTACTTC
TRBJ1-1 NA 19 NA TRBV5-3 CARSLVGDRLHPMNTEAFF TGTGCCAGAAGCTTGGTGGGTGATCGACTTCATCCTATGAACACTGAAGCTTTCTTT
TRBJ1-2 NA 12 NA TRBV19 CASGGGSYGYTF TGTGCCAGCGGCGGCGGATCCTATGGCTACACCTTC
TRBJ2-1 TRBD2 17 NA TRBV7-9 CASSLPLAPSSYNEQFF TGTGCCAGCAGCCTCCCACTAGCGCCAAGCTCCTACAATGAGCAGTTCTTC
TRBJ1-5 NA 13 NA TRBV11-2 CASSLGVSQPQHF TGTGCCAGCAGCTTAGGCGTCAGTCAGCCCCAGCATTTT